The rows below give T cell receptor beta chains drawn from one sample of a study of control samples from healthy donors and cancer patients. TCRdb's table, derived via immunoSEQ multiplex PCR, lists solely in-frame clones and lacks some. The sample has approximately 170,000 clones; 92% are singletons. Sequencing was done on a sample of blood. These receptors came from a woman aged 25 to 39 in good health. Both conserved end residues are part of each CDR3. The D gene is left open where the match is weak.

d_call j_call v_call cdr3_aa
NA TRBJ2-2 TRBV24-1 CATSDSRTGELFF
TRBD1 TRBJ2-3 TRBV3-1/TRBV3-2 CASSPGQGTDTQYF
NA TRBJ2-6 TRBV6-6 CASSYSRPGANVLTF
NA TRBJ1-5 TRBV28 CASSFRQGNQPQHF
NA TRBJ2-7 TRBV6-5 CASSYSTGTSYEQYF
NA TRBJ2-7 TRBV10-2 CASRQNSYEQYF
TRBD2 TRBJ2-2 TRBV19 CASSLPRGREGRRELFF
NA TRBJ1-5 TRBV27 CASSFSGNQPQHF
NA TRBJ1-2 TRBV14 CASSQTGRYTYGYTF
TRBD2 TRBJ2-1 TRBV2 CARETSGYNEQFF
TRBD2 TRBJ2-3 TRBV11-3 CASSLVAGGTDTQYF
NA TRBJ2-1 TRBV28 CASSLMSEWVGAYNEQFF
TRBD1 TRBJ1-2 TRBV30 CAWGRQGTGYGYTF
NA TRBJ1-2 TRBV6-5 CASSTLRGLRGYTF
TRBD2 TRBJ2-7 TRBV28 CASSFGGGPSYEQYF
NA TRBJ1-3 TRBV3-1/TRBV3-2 CASSQGEGGSGNTIYF
TRBD1 TRBJ1-5 TRBV25-1 CASSTGGYSNQPQHF
TRBD2 TRBJ2-2 TRBV11-1 CASSLVTSDTGELFF
NA TRBJ1-6 TRBV4-1 CASGFVPLHF
NA TRBJ1-6 TRBV5-6 CASSPTRSSYNSPLHF
NA TRBJ2-7 TRBV5-4 CASSLTASGWDEQYF
NA TRBJ1-4 TRBV7-9 CASSLRETTNEKLFF
TRBD2 TRBJ2-5 TRBV5-6 CASSTGTSGYMETQYF
TRBD2 TRBJ2-5 TRBV6-1 CASSGRQTKRLAGVGETQYF
NA TRBJ2-3 TRBV14 CASRRGGTDTQYF
NA TRBJ2-2 TRBV24-1 CATSDTTDSGELFF
NA TRBJ2-5 TRBV2 CASTNTGTMETQYF
NA TRBJ1-5 TRBV5-6 CASSLGGGSSRQPQHF
TRBD1 TRBJ2-7 TRBV18 CASSTRGSSYEQYF
TRBD2 TRBJ2-1 TRBV2 CASSVSGSWYNEQFF
NA TRBJ2-1 TRBV1 CTSSQDLRGTASSGRAHNEQFF
NA TRBJ1-4 TRBV7-3 CASLYRTTNEKLFF
NA TRBJ1-2 TRBV27 CASSLYGGVGYTF
TRBD1 TRBJ2-7 TRBV6-1 CASSEEGGSGTGSYEQYF
NA TRBJ2-4 TRBV21-1 CASSKVTAGIDIQYF
NA TRBJ1-5 TRBV28 CASSSPTNQPQHF
TRBD2 TRBJ2-1 TRBV2 CATSGLAGGNEQFF
NA TRBJ1-2 TRBV6-2/TRBV6-3 CASSVQGGVYGYTF
TRBD1 TRBJ2-5 TRBV15 CATSRRTGGETQYF
NA TRBJ1-4 TRBV11-2 CASSNGRRLGEKLFF
NA TRBJ2-7 TRBV6-5 CAGSPHYSYEQYF
NA TRBJ1-1 TRBV9 CASRPPTWGLGTEAFF
NA TRBJ1-2 TRBV24-1 CATSDYANYGYTF
TRBD1 TRBJ1-1 TRBV3-1/TRBV3-2 CASSRGQLNTEAFF
TRBD1 TRBJ2-3 TRBV19 CASSLASGTGGETQYF
NA TRBJ1-1 TRBV7-2 CASSSFTVGEAFF
NA TRBJ2-2 TRBV5-4 CASQGRLSGELFF
NA TRBJ1-5 TRBV5-5 CASSLVRENQPQHF